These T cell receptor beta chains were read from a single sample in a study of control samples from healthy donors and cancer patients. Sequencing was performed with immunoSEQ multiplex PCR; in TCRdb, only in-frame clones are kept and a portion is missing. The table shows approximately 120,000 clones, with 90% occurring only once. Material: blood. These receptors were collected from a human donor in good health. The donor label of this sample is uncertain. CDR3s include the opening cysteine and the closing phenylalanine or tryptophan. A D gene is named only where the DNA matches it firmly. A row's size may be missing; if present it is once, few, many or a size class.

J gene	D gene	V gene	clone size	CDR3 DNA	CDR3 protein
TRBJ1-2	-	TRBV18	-	TGTGCCAGCTCACCAGTGGGGAAAGGCTATGGCTACACCTTC	CASSPVGKGYGYTF
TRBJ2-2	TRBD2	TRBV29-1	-	TGCAGCGTTACGGGACTAGCGGGGGTCGGGGAGCTGTTTTTT	CSVTGLAGVGELFF
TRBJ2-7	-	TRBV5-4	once	TGTGCCAGCAGCTTGGGCAGCCACACATCGGGCGAGCAGTACTTC	CASSLGSHTSGEQYF
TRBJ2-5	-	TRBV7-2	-	TGTGCCAGCAGCCCGATGACCCCCCTAGACCAGTACTTC	CASSPMTPLDQYF
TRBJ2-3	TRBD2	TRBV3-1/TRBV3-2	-	TGTGCCAGCAGCTACACTCGGACTAGCGGGGGGGCAACTAGCACAGATACGCAGTATTTT	CASSYTRTSGGATSTDTQYF
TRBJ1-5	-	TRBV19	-	TGTGCCAGTAGTATACCGGGGAAAGGGCAGCCCCAGCATTTT	CASSIPGKGQPQHF
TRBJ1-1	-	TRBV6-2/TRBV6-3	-	TGTGCCAGCAGTTATTTGAGGAACACTGAAGCTTTCTTT	CASSYLRNTEAFF
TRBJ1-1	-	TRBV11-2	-	TGTGCCAGCAGCTTAGATTTCAGGGGCGCGGACACTGAAGCTTTCTTT	CASSLDFRGADTEAFF
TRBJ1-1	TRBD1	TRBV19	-	TGTGCCAGTAGTATAGCGAGCGACAGGGGGAGCGTGGCTTTCTTT	CASSIASDRGSVAFF
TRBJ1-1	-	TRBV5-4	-	TGTGCCAGCAGCTTGGGTTCAGGGAACACTGAAGCTTTCTTT	CASSLGSGNTEAFF
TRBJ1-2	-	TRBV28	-	TGTGCCACGGGACGCTACTATGGCTACACCTTC	CATGRYYGYTF
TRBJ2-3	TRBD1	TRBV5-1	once	TGCGCCAGCAGCTTGAAGGGGACAGGGGAAGGAGATACGCAGTATTTT	CASSLKGTGEGDTQYF
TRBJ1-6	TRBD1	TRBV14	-	TGTGCCAGCAGCCAAGTGACAGGGTCACCCCTCCACTTT	CASSQVTGSPLHF
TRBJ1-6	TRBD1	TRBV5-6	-	TGTGCCAGCAGCGCCGGGACAGGGGGCTTCCCCCTCCACTTT	CASSAGTGGFPLHF
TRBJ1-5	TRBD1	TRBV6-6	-	TGTGCCAGCAGTGAGACCGGGACAGGGGGTCAGCCCCAGCATTTT	CASSETGTGGQPQHF
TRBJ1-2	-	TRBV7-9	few	TGTGCCAGCAGCTTCGCTGACGGACAGTATGGCTACACCTTC	CASSFADGQYGYTF
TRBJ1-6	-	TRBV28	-	TGTGCCAGCAGTTTTATCAGGGCTTTGAATTCACCCCTCCACTTT	CASSFIRALNSPLHF
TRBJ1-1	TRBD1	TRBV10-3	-	TGTGCCATCAGTAGACAGGGGGCTAACACTGAAGCTTTCTTT	CAISRQGANTEAFF
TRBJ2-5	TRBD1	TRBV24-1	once	TGTGCCACCAGTGACCCCGGACAGGGACAAGAGACCCAGTACTTC	CATSDPGQGQETQYF
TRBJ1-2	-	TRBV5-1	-	TGCGCCAGCAGCTTGGTCCCCGGCAATCCGAATGGCTACACCTTC	CASSLVPGNPNGYTF
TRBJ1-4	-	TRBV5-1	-	TGCGCCAGCAGCTTGGACCCCCAGGGCCCCGGAGGGGAAAAACTGTTTTTT	CASSLDPQGPGGEKLFF
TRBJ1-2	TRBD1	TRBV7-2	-	TGTGCCAGCAGCCCCCGGACAGGGATGAGTGAATATGGCTACACCTTC	CASSPRTGMSEYGYTF
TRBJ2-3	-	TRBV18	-	TGTGCCAGCTCGCCACCCCCGGCAGATACGCAGTATTTT	CASSPPPADTQYF
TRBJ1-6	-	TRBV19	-	TGTGCCAGTAGTCCCGGCCTACAGGGTTATTCACCCCTCCACTTT	CASSPGLQGYSPLHF
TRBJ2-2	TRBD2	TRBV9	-	TGTGCCAGCAGCGTAGTCCCCGGACTAGCGGGGGAGGGGACCGGGGAGCTGTTTTTT	CASSVVPGLAGEGTGELFF